A single sample is the source of the 13 T cell receptor beta chains below, sequenced in a study of blood T cell repertoires in COVID-19. The table came from immunoSEQ multiplex PCR; TCRdb's copy has only in-frame clones and leaves some out. The table records 90,000 to 110,000 clones, 84% of them present only once. Specimen: peripheral blood. Every receptor here comes from an elderly woman with active or convalescent COVID-19.

The CDR3 region is CASSPTPGTGPETQYF. CDR3 sequence (DNA): TGTGCCAGCAGCCCTACACCAGGGACAGGGCCAGAGACCCAGTACTTC. J is TRBJ2-5 and V is TRBV27, with 9 bases identical to TRBD1. The CDR3 contains 16 residues. Per germline, CDR1 MNHEY and CDR2 SMNVEV (reference sequence). The ends lost 6 bases at V and 4 bases at J; junction bases unmatched: 12.

The chain recombines TRBV7-2 with TRBJ1-4; D not resolved. V was cut by 1 base and J by 5 bases, with 8 bases left in between. CDR3 size: 14 residues. Germline V lookup: CDR1 SGHTA, CDR2 FQGNSA. The CDR3 here is CASSLGLRNEKLFF. For the CDR3, the DNA is TGTGCCAGCAGCTTAGGACTAAGGAATGAAAAACTGTTTTTT.

This clone was seen a single time. The V call is TRBV5-1, the J call TRBJ2-2; maybe TRBD2 (5 bases). The CDR3 is 14 residues long. V was cut by 4 bases and J by 6 bases, with 13 bases left in between. The germline gives CDR1 SGHRS, CDR2 YFSETQ. Written as DNA, the CDR3 is TGCGCCAGCAGCACCTCTAGCCCCTCCGGGGAGCTGTTTTTT. This encodes CASSTSSPSGELFF.

This sequence joins TRBV25-1 and TRBJ1-1, with D perhaps matching TRBD1 (5 bases). Germline lookup yields CDR1 MGHDK and CDR2 SYGVNS. The CDR3 is made up of 14 amino acids. Trimming pared 4 bases from V and 5 bases from J, leaving 14 bases between. In nucleotides, the CDR3 is TGTGCCAGCAGTGCTCCCATCGGGGGAACTGAAGCTTTCTTT. This sequence encodes CASSAPIGGTEAFF.

The rearrangement links TRBV2 to TRBJ2-1; D remains unclear. The CDR3 length is 14 residues. Germline CDR1 reads SNHLY; CDR2 reads FYNNEI. Trimming took off 4 bases at V and 2 bases at J, with 9 bases between the two ends. The CDR3 nucleotides read TGTGCCAGCAGTGCGAATAGCCCCTACAATGAGCAGTTCTTC. Amino acids: CASSANSPYNEQFF.

V usage is TRBV20-1 and J usage is TRBJ1-2, with TRBD1 as a possible D gene (6 bases). The CDR3 has 13 residues. Trimming shortened V by 3 bases and J by 2 bases, and 10 bases separated the two germline ends. Germline V gene data show CDR1 as DFQATT and CDR2 as SNEGSKA (reference sequence). CDR3 coding DNA: TGCAGTGCTAGTGGGACACGGAACTATGGCTACACCTTC. Protein product: CSASGTRNYGYTF.

CDR3 sequence reads: CSASKPSLNTGELFF. The CDR3 DNA reads as TGCAGTGCTAGTAAGCCTAGCTTGAACACCGGGGAGCTGTTTTTT. The chain couples TRBV20-1 to TRBJ2-2; weak D call: TRBD2 (5 bases). The CDR3 loop spans 15 amino acids. V was clipped by 3 bases and J by 1 base, with 12 bases between them. Germline V gives CDR1 DFQATT, CDR2 SNEGSKA (reference sequence).

This clone was seen just once. The V call is TRBV6-5, the J call TRBJ2-4; D perhaps matches TRBD2 (5 bases). This CDR3 spans 14 amino acids. Germline V CDR1 and CDR2: MNHEY, SVGAGI. V dropped 7 bases and J dropped 2 bases, with 12 bases sitting between them. The CDR3 DNA sequence: TGTGCCAGCAAAGCCGAGCGGCCCAAAAACATTCAGTACTTC. As protein: CASKAERPKNIQYF.

V usage is TRBV9 and J usage is TRBJ1-1; unclear D gene. The V and J ends lost 5 bases and 4 bases respectively, with 15 bases between them. Germline CDR1 and CDR2: SGDLS and YYNGEE. CDR3 length: 14 residues. In DNA form, the CDR3 reads TGTGCCAGCAGTCCTTACCCGGGGTCCACTGAAGCTTTCTTT. Translated, it gives CASSPYPGSTEAFF.

The chain employs TRBV6-6 and TRBJ2-7; D is ambiguous. CDR3 length: 12 residues. From germline, CDR1 is MNHNY and CDR2 SVGAGI (reference sequence). The ends were cut back, 6 bases at V and 6 bases at J, with 12 bases in the middle. CDR3 nucleotides: TGTGCCAGCAGCCCCCCTTTATCCGAGCAGTACTTC. This translates into CASSPPLSEQYF.

J is TRBJ2-7 and V is TRBV11-2; 10 nucleotides match TRBD2. Germline-derived CDR1 and CDR2 are SGHAT and FQNNGV. CDR3 length: 14 amino acids. The V and J ends lost 0 bases and 9 bases, in that order; junction bases with no gene match: 5. CDR3 protein: CASSLDLAGVAQYF. In nucleotides, the CDR3 is TGTGCCAGCAGCTTAGATCTAGCGGGGGTCGCGCAGTACTTC.

The chain uses TRBV5-1 and TRBJ2-1; 8 nucleotides agree with TRBD2. Germline V gene lookup returns CDR1 SGHRS and CDR2 YFSETQ. The CDR3 is 15 residues long. V was pared by 0 bases and J by 5 bases, with 4 bases of the junction left unmatched. CDR3: CASSLGLAKNNEQFF. The DNA for the CDR3 is TGCGCCAGCAGCTTGGGACTAGCGAAAAACAATGAGCAGTTCTTC.

The chain joins TRBV5-1 to TRBJ2-3, with 7 bases lining up with TRBD1. CDR1 is SGHRS, CDR2 YFSETQ, per germline. CDR3 length: 16 amino acids. V lost 6 bases and J lost 2; bases outside the gene matches: 12. The CDR3 coding sequence is TGCGCCAGCAAAACCCGACCGGGACAGTCCACAGATACGCAGTATTTT. Its protein is CASKTRPGQSTDTQYF.